These 32 T cell receptor beta chains came from one sample sequenced in a study of lymphopenia after photon versus proton radiotherapy. Clones were sequenced by immunoSEQ multiplex PCR, and TCRdb holds only the in-frame ones, with some missing. This table holds tens of thousands of clones, approximately 84% found once. Sequencing was performed on peripheral blood, taken from a patient treated with proton-based radiotherapy. The origin of the receptors is a man aged 60 to 69 with pancreatic cancer.

This rearrangement joins TRBV7-2 to TRBJ2-1, with unresolved D. Trimming stripped 5 bases from V and 9 bases from J, with 14 bases between. This CDR3 comprises 13 residues. Germline V CDR1 and CDR2: SGHTA, FQGNSA. The CDR3 is CASSHDPAFEQFF. In DNA, the CDR3 is TGTGCCAGCAGCCATGACCCCGCCTTTGAGCAGTTCTTC.

This chain uses TRBV5-1 with TRBJ2-2, with a weak D call TRBD1 (6 bases). This CDR3 region has 17 residues. The germline V and J ends were trimmed by 4 bases and 5 bases, with 21 bases remaining between them. Germline CDR1 is SGHRS and CDR2 is YFSETQ. This chain's CDR3 is CASSDHRGGWGTGELFF. The CDR3 nucleotides are TGCGCCAGCAGCGACCATCGAGGGGGATGGGGTACCGGGGAGCTGTTTTTT.

This CDR3 is CASSPGVTGEKLFF. CDR3 DNA sequence: TGTGCCAGCAGTCCCGGGGTGACGGGTGAAAAACTGTTTTTT. The chain employs TRBV6-6 and TRBJ1-4; unclear D gene. The CDR3 is made up of 14 amino acids. CDR1 is MNHNY, CDR2 SVGAGI, per germline (reference sequence). V lost 5 bases and J 7 bases, leaving 14 bases between the germline ends.

The chain joins TRBV28 to TRBJ1-2; 9 bases fit TRBD1. The V gene's germline CDR1 is MDHEN and CDR2 SYDVKM. The V gene end was trimmed by 5 bases and the J gene end by 4 bases; junction bases not matched to a gene: 5. CDR3 length equals 14 residues. The CDR3 spells CASSPDRGLYGYTF. The DNA for the CDR3 is TGTGCCAGCAGTCCGGACAGGGGACTCTATGGCTACACCTTC.

This chain joins TRBV7-6 and TRBJ1-4; no clear D. V dropped 4 bases and J dropped 5 bases, with 14 bases sitting between them. Germline loops: CDR1 SGHVS, CDR2 FNYEAQ. The CDR3 loop spans 15 amino acids. In DNA, the CDR3 is TGTGCCAGCAGCTCCTCACACCTATCGAATGAAAAACTGTTTTTT. Translation gives CASSSSHLSNEKLFF.

CDR3 loop: CASSGGQGPRSGANVLTF. The CDR3 DNA is TGTGCCAGCAGTGGGGGACAGGGCCCTAGGTCTGGGGCCAACGTCCTGACTTTC. The V and J genes are TRBV2 and TRBJ2-6; 9 bases align to TRBD1. With 4 bases clipped from V and 1 base from J, the junction kept 8 bases outside the gene matches. CDR3 length: 18 amino acids. CDR1 and CDR2 from the germline V gene are SNHLY and FYNNEI.

The gene calls are TRBV19 and TRBJ1-2; 9 nucleotides line up with TRBD1. CDR3 length: 13 amino acids. The J segment lost 4 bases and the V segment lost 6 bases, leaving 3 bases of the junction unmatched. Per germline, CDR1 LNHDA and CDR2 SQIVND (reference sequence). CDR3 residues: CASSRDRAYGYTF. The CDR3 DNA reads TGTGCCAGTAGCCGGGACAGGGCCTATGGCTACACCTTC.

The rearrangement uses TRBV5-1 and TRBJ1-3, with 7 bases lining up with TRBD1. This CDR3 is built from 15 residues. The V gene end was trimmed by 4 bases and the J gene end by 8 bases; junction bases not matched to a gene: 12. In germline, CDR1 is SGHRS, CDR2 YFSETQ. The CDR3 sequence: CASSRQGSGGDTIYF. CDR3 nucleotide sequence: TGCGCCAGCAGCCGACAGGGAAGCGGCGGGGACACCATATATTTT.

The V gene is TRBV7-6, the J gene TRBJ2-3, with D perhaps given as TRBD1 or TRBD2 (5 bases each). From germline, CDR1 is SGHVS and CDR2 FNYEAQ. V was shortened by 5 bases and J by 4 bases, with 16 bases between the two germline ends. The CDR3 totals 15 residues. Here the CDR3 DNA reads TGTGCCAGCAGCGAATTAGGGGACGAGGCAGATACGCAGTATTTT. It encodes CASSELGDEADTQYF.

The gene calls are TRBV7-8 and TRBJ2-5; D is perhaps TRBD2 (7 bases). There are 15 residues in the CDR3. Trimming pared 5 bases from V and 5 bases from J, leaving 18 bases between. The V gene's germline CDR1 is SGHVS and CDR2 FQNEAQ. This CDR3 reads CASSRGRGRGETQYF. In DNA form, the CDR3 reads TGTGCCAGCAGCCGGGGGAGGGGGAGAGGGGAGACCCAGTACTTC.

The V gene is TRBV27, the J gene TRBJ2-1; 11 bases agree with TRBD2. Losses at the gene ends were 4 bases for V and 0 bases for J; bases not matched to a gene: 5. CDR3 length: 17 residues. In germline, CDR1 is MNHEY, CDR2 SMNVEV (reference sequence). The CDR3 DNA is TGTGCCAGCAGTTGGAGACTAGCGGGAAGCTCCTACAATGAGCAGTTCTTC. Amino acids: CASSWRLAGSSYNEQFF.

The V gene is TRBV11-3, the J gene TRBJ2-7; TRBD2 aligns across 13 bases. Germline V lookup: CDR1 SGHNT, CDR2 YENEEA. The CDR3 sequence is 15 residues long. V lost 4 bases, J lost 4 bases, and 4 bases stayed unmatched. DNA of the CDR3: TGTGCCAGCAGCTCGGGACTAGCGGGATCGTACGAGCAGTACTTC. The encoded protein is CASSSGLAGSYEQYF.

The chain combines TRBV29-1 with TRBJ1-1, with a tentative D call TRBD1 (5 bases). Germline-derived CDR1 and CDR2 are SQVTM and ANQGSEA. V was pared by 3 bases and J by 1 base, with 9 bases between. This CDR3 spans 13 amino acids. The CDR3 DNA reads as TGCAGCGTTGACCTTACAGGGAACACTGAAGCTTTCTTT. This translates into CSVDLTGNTEAFF.

V and J are TRBV14 and TRBJ1-2; D ambiguous. The CDR3 extends over 18 amino acids. The V gene lost 0 bases and the J gene lost 3 bases, with 20 bases spanning the gap. Looked up from germline, CDR1 is SGHDN and CDR2 is FVKESK. Here the CDR3 reads CASSQDRAGYALDYGYTF. Written as DNA, the CDR3 is TGTGCCAGCAGCCAAGATCGGGCGGGATACGCCCTGGACTATGGCTACACCTTC.

V gene TRBV7-9 combines with J gene TRBJ2-7; 9 positions match TRBD1. Germline-derived CDR1 and CDR2 are SEHNR and FQNEAQ (reference sequence). CDR3 length equals 16 residues. V was pared by 5 bases and J by 0 bases, with 8 bases of the junction left unmatched. For the CDR3, the DNA is TGTGCCAGCAGCAGCACAGGGGGCCCTAGCTCCTACGAGCAGTACTTC. Translated, it gives CASSSTGGPSSYEQYF.

The chain joins TRBV11-2 to TRBJ1-3, with TRBD1 identical over 7 bases. The germline V gene encodes CDR1 SGHAT and CDR2 FQNNGV. V lost 5 bases to trimming and J lost 0 bases; unmatched junction nucleotides: 10. This CDR3 is built from 17 residues. This chain's CDR3 is CASSPRQGGSSGNTIYF. For the CDR3, the DNA is TGTGCCAGCAGCCCCCGACAGGGTGGAAGCTCTGGAAACACCATATATTTT.

The V gene is TRBV4-3, the J gene TRBJ2-7, with 9 bases fitting TRBD1. Germline values: CDR1 LGHNA, CDR2 YSLEER. Losses at the gene ends were 4 bases for V and 3 bases for J; bases not matched to a gene: 7. There are 15 residues in the CDR3. The CDR3 here is CASSLGTGYLYEQYF. CDR3 in DNA: TGCGCCAGCAGCCTAGGGACAGGGTATCTCTACGAGCAGTACTTC.

The chain is built from TRBV6-1 and TRBJ2-7; D not resolved. This CDR3 comprises 12 residues. Germline V gene lookup returns CDR1 MNHNS and CDR2 SASEGT. Trimming took off 7 bases at V and 5 bases at J, with 12 bases between the two ends. CDR3 residues: CASILSGHEQYF. In nucleotides, the CDR3 is TGTGCCAGCATATTATCCGGGCACGAGCAGTACTTC.

This rearrangement joins TRBV9 to TRBJ2-6, with TRBD1 matching 8 bases. The CDR3 contains 17 residues. Germline values: CDR1 SGDLS, CDR2 YYNGEE. With 0 bases clipped from V and 2 bases from J, the junction kept 4 bases outside the gene matches. CDR3 DNA sequence: TGTGCCAGCAGCGTAGGGGCAGGGGGCGCTGGGGCCAACGTCCTGACTTTC. It encodes CASSVGAGGAGANVLTF.

For this clone: At the DNA level, this CDR3 is encoded by other sequences in the same sample as well. V is TRBV5-1 and J is TRBJ2-3, with no clear D. The CDR3 runs to 13 residues. Germline V gene lookup returns CDR1 SGHRS and CDR2 YFSETQ. The V gene lost 2 bases and the J gene lost 0 bases, with 4 bases spanning the gap. The CDR3: CASSLPSTDTQYF. For the CDR3, the DNA is TGCGCCAGCAGCTTACCTAGCACAGATACGCAGTATTTT. The full variable domain, its missing parts supplied by reference TRBV5-1 and TRBJ2-3, is KAGVTQTPRYLIKTRGQQVTLSCSPISGHRSVSWYQQTPGQGLQFLFEYFSETQRNKGNFPGRFSGRQFSNSRSEMNVSTLELGDSALYLCASSLPSTDTQYFGPGTRLTVL.

This chain connects TRBV28 to TRBJ2-2; no firm D call. Trimming took 8 bases from V and 7 from J, leaving 14 bases between them. CDR1 and CDR2 (germline): MDHEN, SYDVKM. The CDR3 extends over 13 amino acids. The CDR3 region has the DNA TGTGCCAGCGGAGAGACACGGCTCGGGGAGCTGTTTTTT. This encodes CASGETRLGELFF.

The chain recombines TRBV19 with TRBJ2-1; weak D call: TRBD2 (5 bases). This CDR3 has 15 residues. Trimming took off 3 bases at V and 3 bases at J, with 12 bases between the two ends. Germline values: CDR1 LNHDA, CDR2 SQIVND (reference sequence). CDR3 in amino acids: CASSIGAELYNEQFF. The CDR3, as DNA: TGTGCCAGTAGTATCGGAGCGGAGCTCTACAATGAGCAGTTCTTC.

The chain links TRBV9 to TRBJ2-1, with a weak D call TRBD2 (6 bases). The germline V and J ends were trimmed by 0 bases and 9 bases, with 19 bases remaining between them. Germline V lookup: CDR1 SGDLS, CDR2 YYNGEE. The CDR3 contains 16 residues. Here the CDR3 DNA reads TGTGCCAGCAGCGTAGCTGTACTAGGGGTCGGGGGTGAGCAGTTCTTC. This encodes CASSVAVLGVGGEQFF. Full variable domain (remainder filled in from reference TRBV9 and TRBJ2-1): DSGVTQTPKHLITATGQRVTLRCSPRSGDLSVYWYQQSLDQGLQFLIQYYNGEERAKGNILERFSAQQFPDLHSELNLSSLELGDSALYFCASSVAVLGVGGEQFFGPGTRLTVL.

This chain uses TRBV10-3 with TRBJ1-2; TRBD1 is a possible D gene (6 bases). V lost 8 bases and J 4 bases, leaving 20 bases between the germline ends. CDR3 length equals 15 residues. From germline, CDR1 is ENHRY and CDR2 SYGVKD. The CDR3 reads CAISVEQGYSYGYTF. In DNA, the CDR3 is TGTGCCATCTCGGTAGAACAGGGATACTCCTATGGCTACACCTTC.

The V gene is TRBV19, the J gene TRBJ2-2, with 11 bases aligning to TRBD1. J gave up 6 bases and V 7 bases, and 1 base lay outside the gene matches. The CDR3 sequence is 13 residues long. Germline CDR1 reads LNHDA; CDR2 reads SQIVND (reference sequence). CDR3 protein: CASTDRGPGELFF. The CDR3 region has the DNA TGTGCCAGTACGGACAGGGGGCCCGGGGAGCTGTTTTTT.

This chain joins TRBV2 and TRBJ2-7, with 10 bases lining up with TRBD1. The germline CDR1 and CDR2 sequences are SNHLY and FYNNEI. Trimming took 6 bases from V and 6 from J; bases not matched to a gene: 17. CDR3 length: 17 amino acids. The CDR3 DNA sequence: TGTGCCAGCAGAAACCACCCCAGGGCCAGGACAGGGGGCGAGCAGTACTTC. Translated, it gives CASRNHPRARTGGEQYF.

The J gene is TRBJ1-1, the V gene TRBV18; D not certain. This CDR3 comprises 13 residues. From germline, CDR1 is KGHSH and CDR2 LQKENI. V lost 3 bases to trimming and J lost 7 bases, with 12 bases between them. The CDR3 DNA is TGTGCCAGCTCACCTTCCACCGGCGTTGAAGCTTTCTTT. Translating it yields CASSPSTGVEAFF.

This chain joins TRBV19 and TRBJ2-7; 14 nucleotides align to TRBD2. This CDR3 has 15 amino acids. With V trimmed by 6 bases and J by 9 bases, 10 bases remained unmatched. The V gene's germline CDR1 is LNHDA and CDR2 SQIVND (reference sequence). Here the CDR3 DNA reads TGTGCCAGTAGAGAACTCGGGACTAGCGGGAGCGCGCAGTACTTC. This encodes CASRELGTSGSAQYF.

Here the CDR3 reads CATNGFRDGSYEQYF. CDR3 coding DNA: TGTGCCACCAACGGTTTCCGGGACGGCTCCTACGAGCAGTACTTC. The chain combines TRBV28 with TRBJ2-7; either TRBD1 or TRBD2 may supply D (5 bases each). Per germline, CDR1 MDHEN and CDR2 SYDVKM. Trimming stripped 10 bases from V and 0 bases from J, with 19 bases between. The CDR3 loop spans 15 amino acids.

The chain links TRBV15 to TRBJ2-2; D is uncertain. Trimming removed 2 bases from V and 1 base from J, with 17 bases in between. The CDR3 covers 18 residues. Germline V CDR1 and CDR2: LNHNV, YYDKDF (reference sequence). The CDR3 nucleotides read TGTGCCACCAGCAGAACCCGATTGGGTATTTTGAACACCGGGGAGCTGTTTTTT. Translating it yields CATSRTRLGILNTGELFF.

V gene TRBV19 combines with J gene TRBJ2-3, with unresolved D. This CDR3 is 14 amino acids long. Per the germline V gene, CDR1 is LNHDA and CDR2 is SQIVND (reference sequence). V gave up 5 bases and J gave up 1 base, with 10 bases separating them. The CDR3 reads CASSHDGGTDTQYF. The CDR3 coding sequence is TGTGCCAGTAGTCACGACGGAGGCACAGATACGCAGTATTTT.

In this sample, this clone turned up once. The chain couples TRBV28 to TRBJ2-7; a possible D gene is TRBD1 (5 bases). Germline V gives CDR1 MDHEN, CDR2 SYDVKM. Trimming stripped 3 bases from V and 2 bases from J, with 14 bases between. This CDR3 region has 15 residues. CDR3 sequence reads: CASSFSARAPYEQYF. CDR3 DNA sequence: TGTGCCAGCAGTTTTTCAGCCAGGGCCCCCTACGAGCAGTACTTC.